This T cell receptor (beta chain) was profiled in a study of PD-1 blockade in classical Hodgkin lymphoma. At the level of the study: Patients were infused with nivolumab 3 mg/kg every 2 weeks. Broader study findings: Diminished baseline TCR diversity has been reported in newly diagnosed patients relative to healthy donors.

On this clone itself: Antigen: not known.

Trimming left V 1 base short and J 7 bases short, with 9 bases between. Germline V gives CDR1 SGHDT, CDR2 YYEEEE. The CDR3 contains 12 residues. The repertoire was sequenced with immunoSEQ multiplex PCR; TCRdb's copy has only in-frame clones and lacks some. The table shows tens of thousands of clones, with 80% to 90% occurring only once. Each and every patient relapsed after autologous stem cell transplantation, and patients got differing brentuximab vedotin exposure. The starting material was peripheral blood mononuclear cells (PBMCs), obtained before the second cycle of nivolumab. This rearrangement joins TRBV5-6 to TRBJ2-7; the D is unclear. The sequence derives from a human donor with classical Hodgkin lymphoma. CDR3 DNA: TGTGCCAGCAGCTTGATAGTGGGGGAGCAGTACTTC. This gives the protein CASSLIVGEQYF.